This TCR beta chain appears in the sequencing data of a study of low-dose radiotherapy and immunotherapy resistance in tumors. At least ten counts were recorded for this clonotype. Alpha and beta chains were covered, as first-strand cDNA relied on TRAV- and TRBV-specific primers. With a V-primer adapter and a constant-region primer, TCRs were amplified for roughly 21 PCR cycles. Amplification (by in vitro transcription) was performed on isolated mRNA. MiXCR, applied by TCRdb to the reads, yields one record per CDR3 protein. The sample lists around 83,000 distinct CDR3 sequences, under 20% occurring once. Time point reported: before trial treatment. The germline V gene has CDR1 SQVTM and CDR2 ANQGSEA. V was shortened by 7 bases and J by 5 bases, with 8 bases between the two germline ends. The CDR3 spans 10 residues.

This chain links TRBV29-1 with TRBJ2-5; D is undetermined. The material was PBMCs, obtained before treatment. The TCR was taken from a male donor with prostate cancer. Here the CDR3 reads CSGVGETQYF. The CDR3 coding sequence is TGCAGCGGCGTGGGGGAGACCCAGTACTTC.